Listed below are T cell receptor beta chains from one sample, sequenced in a study of blood T cell repertoires in COVID-19. Sequencing used immunoSEQ multiplex PCR; TCRdb keeps in-frame clones, though not all of them. The sample lists fewer than 200,000 clones; roughly 81% were seen once. The specimen sequenced was peripheral blood. The receptors shown here come from a man aged 35 to 55 who had recovered from COVID-19. The CDR3 runs from the conserved cysteine through the conserved F or W. A D gene is named only where the DNA matches it firmly. Not every row has a clone size; where given, it reads once, few, many or a size class.

j_gene: TRBJ1-2
len: 16
abundance: -
d_gene: -
v_gene: TRBV4-3
CDR3nt: TGCGCCAGCAGCCAAGATCGAACAGGGTATTCCTATGGCTACACCTTC
CDR3aa: CASSQDRTGYSYGYTF

j_gene: TRBJ1-5
len: 14
abundance: few
d_gene: -
v_gene: TRBV2
CDR3nt: TGTGCCAGCAGGGAAGGAAGTAGTAATCAGCCCCAGCATTTT
CDR3aa: CASREGSSNQPQHF

j_gene: TRBJ1-5
len: 17
abundance: -
d_gene: -
v_gene: TRBV4-1
CDR3nt: TGCGCCAGCAGCCAAGACTTGGTAACTTATAGCAATCAGCCCCAGCATTTT
CDR3aa: CASSQDLVTYSNQPQHF

j_gene: TRBJ1-1
len: 16
abundance: once
d_gene: -
v_gene: TRBV18
CDR3nt: TGTGCCAGCTCACCAAATACGGAGGCTCTTGGCACTGAAGCTTTCTTT
CDR3aa: CASSPNTEALGTEAFF

j_gene: TRBJ1-2
len: 13
abundance: many
d_gene: TRBD1
v_gene: TRBV19
CDR3nt: TGTGCCAGTAGTAACACAGGGGGCAGTGGCTACACCTTC
CDR3aa: CASSNTGGSGYTF

j_gene: TRBJ2-5
len: 14
abundance: -
d_gene: TRBD1
v_gene: TRBV29-1
CDR3nt: TGCAGCTCCCGTCCGGACAGGGGGCATGAGACCCAGTACTTC
CDR3aa: CSSRPDRGHETQYF

j_gene: TRBJ1-3
len: 14
abundance: -
d_gene: -
v_gene: TRBV29-1
CDR3nt: TGCAGCGTGGAAGACAGACTTGGTGGAAACACCATATATTTT
CDR3aa: CSVEDRLGGNTIYF

j_gene: TRBJ2-3
len: 19
abundance: few
d_gene: -
v_gene: TRBV6-2/TRBV6-3
CDR3nt: TGTGCCAGCAGTTACTCCCTAGCTACGGGGGGCCGCCTTATAGATACGCAGTATTTT
CDR3aa: CASSYSLATGGRLIDTQYF

j_gene: TRBJ2-3
len: 14
abundance: once
d_gene: -
v_gene: TRBV7-2
CDR3nt: TGTGCCAGCAGCGCCCAGGGTAGTGGAGATACGCAGTATTTT
CDR3aa: CASSAQGSGDTQYF

j_gene: TRBJ2-5
len: 14
abundance: -
d_gene: TRBD2
v_gene: TRBV30
CDR3nt: TGTGCCTGGAGGACTAGCGGGGGACGGGAGACCCAGTACTTC
CDR3aa: CAWRTSGGRETQYF

j_gene: TRBJ2-6
len: 15
abundance: once
d_gene: -
v_gene: TRBV6-5
CDR3nt: TGTGCCAGCAGTTACGGGAGCTCTGGGGCCAACGTCCTGACTTTC
CDR3aa: CASSYGSSGANVLTF

j_gene: TRBJ1-4
len: 13
abundance: few
d_gene: -
v_gene: TRBV6-5
CDR3nt: TGTGCCAGCAGGTGGCAGGGTGACGAAAAACTGTTTTTT
CDR3aa: CASRWQGDEKLFF

j_gene: TRBJ1-2
len: 12
abundance: -
d_gene: -
v_gene: TRBV30
CDR3nt: TGTGCCTGGAGTCTGCGTAACTATGGCTACACCTTC
CDR3aa: CAWSLRNYGYTF

j_gene: TRBJ2-1
len: 16
abundance: -
d_gene: TRBD2
v_gene: TRBV28
CDR3nt: TGTGCCAGCAGTTTATCCAGCGGGAGCTCCTACAATGAGCAGTTCTTC
CDR3aa: CASSLSSGSSYNEQFF

j_gene: TRBJ2-6
len: 17
abundance: -
d_gene: TRBD1
v_gene: TRBV14
CDR3nt: TGTGCCAGCAGCCAAGGGACAGGGGGTGTTGGGGCCAACGTCCTGACTTTC
CDR3aa: CASSQGTGGVGANVLTF

j_gene: TRBJ1-1
len: 12
abundance: few
d_gene: -
v_gene: TRBV11-2
CDR3nt: TGTGCCAGCAGCTTAGGGGAGACTGAAGCTTTCTTT
CDR3aa: CASSLGETEAFF

j_gene: TRBJ2-7
len: 17
abundance: -
d_gene: -
v_gene: TRBV28
CDR3nt: TGTGCCAGCAGTTTAATACGTGCGCGGGTGAGCTCCTACGAGCAGTACTTC
CDR3aa: CASSLIRARVSSYEQYF

j_gene: TRBJ2-5
len: 13
abundance: -
d_gene: -
v_gene: TRBV28
CDR3nt: TGTGCCGGGCGGGGCAGGCTACAAGAGACCCAGTACTTC
CDR3aa: CAGRGRLQETQYF

j_gene: TRBJ2-7
len: 15
abundance: -
d_gene: TRBD2
v_gene: TRBV12-5
CDR3nt: TGTGCTAGTGGTCCAGGGACTAGCGAGGCTAGCGAGCAGTACTTC
CDR3aa: CASGPGTSEASEQYF

j_gene: TRBJ1-2
len: 13
abundance: few
d_gene: TRBD1
v_gene: TRBV18
CDR3nt: TGTGCCAGCTCAGCCGGGACAGGGGATGGCTACACCTTC
CDR3aa: CASSAGTGDGYTF

j_gene: TRBJ2-1
len: 15
abundance: -
d_gene: TRBD1
v_gene: TRBV6-5
CDR3nt: TGTGCCAGCAGTTACTCCGGGACAGGGGGAAATGAGCAGTTCTTC
CDR3aa: CASSYSGTGGNEQFF

j_gene: TRBJ1-4
len: 13
abundance: -
d_gene: -
v_gene: TRBV11-3
CDR3nt: TGTGCCAGCAGCTCGGCGTCTGTAGGAGAACTGTTTTTT
CDR3aa: CASSSASVGELFF